The 26 T cell receptor beta chains below all came from one sample that was sequenced in a study of T cell responses to AZD1222 COVID-19 vaccine. The data were produced by immunoSEQ multiplex PCR, yet TCRdb's version contains in-frame clones alone and is incomplete. The data contain nearly 95,000 clones, 80% to 90% of them seen just once; the ten biggest clones take up about 2.4%. The material was peripheral blood, obtained 28 days after the second AZD1222 dose. The receptors originated from an adult who received the AZD1222 COVID-19 vaccine.

The V gene is TRBV10-3, the J gene TRBJ2-3; D is possibly TRBD2 (5 bases). The CDR3 is made up of 16 amino acids. Germline CDR1 ENHRY, CDR2 SYGVKD. V lost 3 bases, J lost 5 bases, and 18 bases lay in between. CDR3 residues: CAISEITGIRVDTQYF. CDR3 coding DNA: TGTGCCATCAGTGAAATTACCGGGATAAGGGTAGATACGCAGTATTTT.

J is TRBJ1-2 and V is TRBV4-2, with D possibly matching TRBD1 (5 bases). Trimming removed 0 bases from V and 0 bases from J, with 11 bases in between. The CDR3 has 16 residues. Germline lookup yields CDR1 LGHNA and CDR2 YNFKEQ. The CDR3 sequence: CASSQEFDSSNYGYTF. The CDR3 nucleotides are TGTGCCAGCAGCCAAGAGTTCGACAGTTCTAACTATGGCTACACCTTC.

The chain couples TRBV4-2 to TRBJ2-3, with 9 bases lining up with TRBD2. In germline, CDR1 is LGHNA, CDR2 YNFKEQ. The ends lost 0 bases at V and 4 bases at J; junction bases unmatched: 5. The CDR3 has 16 residues. In DNA form, the CDR3 reads TGTGCCAGCAGCCAAGACAGGGGCGGGGGGGCAGATACGCAGTATTTT. This codes for CASSQDRGGGADTQYF.

The chain combines TRBV6-5 with TRBJ1-4, with D possibly being TRBD1 (5 bases). CDR1 is MNHEY and CDR2 is SVGAGI in the germline V gene. The length of the CDR3 is 14 residues. V lost 7 bases and J lost 1, with 10 bases in between. The DNA for the CDR3 is TGTGCCAGCAAGGGGACCCTAACTAATGAAAAACTGTTTTTT. It is translated as CASKGTLTNEKLFF.

V usage is TRBV18 and J usage is TRBJ2-5; TRBD2 agrees at 7 bases. The CDR3 is 14 amino acids. V lost 2 bases to trimming and J lost 1 base; unmatched junction nucleotides: 1. Germline V gives CDR1 KGHSH, CDR2 LQKENI. The CDR3 coding sequence is TGTGCCAGCTCACCATGGGGGGGCCAAGAGACCCAGTACTTC. Protein product: CASSPWGGQETQYF.

The chain is built from TRBV7-3 and TRBJ1-6; D not certain. The CDR3 is 13 residues long. V dropped 3 bases and J dropped 6 bases, with 6 bases sitting between them. Germline CDR1 and CDR2: SGHTA and FQGTGA. The DNA of the CDR3 is TGTGCCAGCAGCTTTCTGGTTAATTCACCCCTCCACTTT. Protein sequence: CASSFLVNSPLHF.

CDR3 coding DNA: TGCGCCAGCAGCTTGGCCGGGACAGGGTCTTCACCCCTCCACTTT. Amino acids: CASSLAGTGSSPLHF. The chain couples TRBV5-1 to TRBJ1-6, with 9 bases fitting TRBD1. V lost 0 bases and J lost 9; bases outside the gene matches: 4. The CDR3 loop spans 15 amino acids. CDR1 SGHRS and CDR2 YFSETQ come from the germline V gene.

In this sample, this clone turned up a few times. The chain has TRBV7-9 and TRBJ1-1; D might be TRBD1 (5 bases). Trimming took off 4 bases at V and 11 bases at J, with 17 bases between the two ends. This CDR3 has 13 amino acids. Germline loops: CDR1 SEHNR, CDR2 FQNEAQ (reference sequence). The chain's CDR3 is CASSSQSGGLAFF. The CDR3 coding sequence is TGTGCCAGCAGCTCCCAATCGGGGGGATTGGCTTTCTTT.

CDR3 protein: CASSLRPGGPNIQYF. CDR3 coding DNA: TGTGCCAGCAGTTTACGGCCAGGAGGGCCAAACATTCAGTACTTC. The chain uses TRBV27 and TRBJ2-4; TRBD2 is a possible D gene (6 bases). Germline V gene sequence: CDR1 MNHEY, CDR2 SMNVEV (reference sequence). V gave up 2 bases and J gave up 6 bases, with 14 bases separating them. The CDR3 runs 15 residues.

V gene TRBV6-6 combines with J gene TRBJ2-5; D uncertain. Looked up from germline, CDR1 is MNHNY and CDR2 is SVGAGI (reference sequence). CDR3 size: 14 residues. Deletions cut 4 bases from V and 1 base from J, with 10 bases between. The CDR3: CASSFGPIQETQYF. CDR3 nucleotide sequence: TGTGCCAGCAGTTTCGGACCAATCCAAGAGACCCAGTACTTC.

In its sample, this clone was seen once. The chain couples TRBV5-8 to TRBJ2-7; 7 positions match TRBD1. The junction had 11 bases not matched to a gene; V was cut back by 4 bases and J by 13 bases. Germline lookup yields CDR1 SGHTS and CDR2 YDEGEE. This CDR3 comprises 12 residues. CDR3 DNA sequence: TGTGCCAGCAGCCTCCAGGGACAGCCGTTTTACTTC. This gives the protein CASSLQGQPFYF.

The chain has TRBV7-2 and TRBJ1-5; 8 bases agree with TRBD1. Germline CDR1 and CDR2: SGHTA and FQGNSA. Trimming cost V 2 bases and J 6 bases; bases outside gene matches: 6. This CDR3 comprises 15 residues. In DNA, the CDR3 is TGTGCCAGCAGCTTACAGGGGGCGGTGGGTCAGCCCCAGCATTTT. As protein: CASSLQGAVGQPQHF. Full variable domain (remainder filled in from reference TRBV7-2 and TRBJ1-5): GAGVSQSPSNKVTEKGKDVELRCDPISGHTALYWYRQSLGQGLEFLIYFQGNSAPDKSGLPSDRFSAERTGGSVSTLTIQRTQQEDSAVYLCASSLQGAVGQPQHFGDGTRLSIL.

This clone appeared a single time. Written as DNA, the CDR3 is TGTGCCACCAGCAGTGCGGGACAGACTTTTAACACCATATATTTT. This sequence encodes CATSSAGQTFNTIYF. The chain combines TRBV15 with TRBJ1-3, with 7 bases fitting TRBD1. Germline CDR1 reads LNHNV; CDR2 reads YYDKDF (reference sequence). V trimming: 3 bases; J trimming: 7 bases; junction bases outside the gene matches: 9. The CDR3 consists of 15 residues.

This clone is a singleton in its sample. This chain joins TRBV3-1 (or the pseudogene TRBV3-2) and TRBJ1-1; D perhaps matches TRBD1 (5 bases). The V and J ends lost 2 bases and 5 bases respectively, with 12 bases between them. The V gene's germline CDR1 is LGHDT and CDR2 YNNKEL (reference sequence). The CDR3 consists of 14 residues. The CDR3 here is CASSQMGVRTEAFF. Here the CDR3 DNA reads TGTGCCAGCAGCCAAATGGGGGTTCGGACTGAAGCTTTCTTT.

The gene calls are TRBV10-3 and TRBJ1-1, with TRBD1 matching over 8 bases. Germline V gives CDR1 ENHRY, CDR2 SYGVKD. CDR3 length: 13 residues. Trimming at V came to 4 bases and at J to 4 bases, leaving 2 bases not matched to a gene. The CDR3 is CAISVTGGTEAFF. CDR3 sequence (DNA): TGTGCCATCAGTGTAACAGGGGGCACTGAAGCTTTCTTT.

The rearrangement joins TRBV3-1 (or the pseudogene TRBV3-2) to TRBJ2-1; no firm D call. V lost 0 bases, J lost 7 bases, and 4 bases lay in between. The CDR3 totals 12 residues. Germline V gene lookup returns CDR1 LGHDT and CDR2 YNNKEL (reference sequence). The chain's CDR3 is CASSQDWNEQFF. CDR3 DNA: TGTGCCAGCAGCCAAGATTGGAATGAGCAGTTCTTC.

The CDR3 protein is CASSKGPHNYGYTF. The DNA for the CDR3 is TGTGCCAGCAGCAAAGGACCGCACAACTATGGCTACACCTTC. The gene calls are TRBV7-2 and TRBJ1-2; D is ambiguous. The germline gives CDR1 SGHTA, CDR2 FQGNSA. With 5 bases removed from V and 2 bases from J, the gap between germline ends came to 12 bases. The CDR3 consists of 14 residues.

The chain joins TRBV2 to TRBJ2-1; 11 bases are shared with TRBD2. The CDR3 spans 18 residues. Losses at the gene ends were 6 bases for V and 0 bases for J; bases not matched to a gene: 10. The germline V gene encodes CDR1 SNHLY and CDR2 FYNNEI. The CDR3 nucleotides read TGTGCCAGCAGCCGTACTAGCGGGAGCGATAGCTCCTACAATGAGCAGTTCTTC. It encodes CASSRTSGSDSSYNEQFF.

J is TRBJ2-3 and V is TRBV20-1; the D is unclear. CDR3 size: 14 residues. The germline V gene has CDR1 DFQATT and CDR2 SNEGSKA (reference sequence). Trimming took off 3 bases at V and 0 bases at J, with 10 bases between the two ends. The CDR3 region has the DNA TGCAGTGCTAGTGGGTACTTTAGCACAGATACGCAGTATTTT. Protein product: CSASGYFSTDTQYF.

A note on this clone: Other nucleotide sequences in the sample specify the same CDR3. The chain has TRBV12-3 or TRBV12-4 and TRBJ1-6; D is uncertain. The ends were cut back, 5 bases at V and 8 bases at J, with 10 bases in the middle. This CDR3 region has 13 residues. Here the CDR3 DNA reads TGTGCCAGCAGTCTGACAAGGGATTCACCCCTCCACTTT. This sequence encodes CASSLTRDSPLHF.

The rearrangement joins TRBV9 to TRBJ1-4, with a possible D match to TRBD1 (5 bases). This CDR3 has 15 amino acids. The germline gives CDR1 SGDLS, CDR2 YYNGEE. The V gene lost 0 bases and the J gene lost 7 bases, with 13 bases spanning the gap. CDR3: CASSVGGRRGEKLFF. CDR3 bases: TGTGCCAGCAGCGTAGGAGGGCGTAGGGGTGAAAAACTGTTTTTT.

This clone was recorded at least ten times. This CDR3 is CASIRPRAMESTIYF. The CDR3 region has the DNA TGTGCCAGCATCCGACCCCGGGCTATGGAAAGCACCATATATTTT. The V and J genes are TRBV27 and TRBJ1-3; D gene ambiguous. CDR1 MNHEY and CDR2 SMNVEV come from the germline V gene (reference sequence). V was trimmed by 7 bases and J by 9 bases, leaving 22 bases between them. The CDR3 is 15 residues long.

The rearrangement joins TRBV29-1 to TRBJ2-7, with D perhaps matching TRBD2 (5 bases). V was cut by 4 bases and J by 2 bases, with 9 bases left in between. CDR1 and CDR2 (germline): SQVTM, ANQGSEA. The CDR3 is made up of 12 amino acids. CDR3 loop: CSVGESTYEQYF. In nucleotides, the CDR3 is TGCAGCGTTGGGGAGAGCACCTACGAGCAGTACTTC.

V gene TRBV9 combines with J gene TRBJ1-5; the match to TRBD1 covers 8 bases. Germline-derived CDR1 and CDR2 are SGDLS and YYNGEE. Trimming took 5 bases from V and 3 from J; bases not matched to a gene: 7. CDR3 length: 15 amino acids. The CDR3 DNA reads as TGTGCCAGCAGTGCGGGACAGGCGATCAATCAGCCCCAGCATTTT. This encodes CASSAGQAINQPQHF. The full variable domain, in which reference TRBV9 and TRBJ1-5 provide the parts outside the CDR3, is DSGVTQTPKHLITATGQRVTLRCSPRSGDLSVYWYQQSLDQGLQFLIQYYNGEERAKGNILERFSAQQFPDLHSELNLSSLELGDSALYFCASSAGQAINQPQHFGDGTRLSIL.

The V gene is TRBV24-1, the J gene TRBJ1-5; D is unclear. Germline CDR1 is KGHDR and CDR2 is SFDVKD. V gave up 8 bases and J gave up 2 bases, with 15 bases separating them. The CDR3 loop spans 15 amino acids. The CDR3 reads CATTRRESGNQPQHF. The DNA for the CDR3 is TGTGCCACCACCCGACGGGAGAGTGGCAATCAGCCCCAGCATTTT.

There are a few counts of this clone. The chain uses TRBV2 and TRBJ2-7; no clear D. CDR3 length equals 12 residues. The V and J ends lost 5 bases and 7 bases respectively, with 12 bases between them. Germline loops: CDR1 SNHLY, CDR2 FYNNEI. CDR3 nucleotide sequence: TGTGCCAGCAGTTTCCCCGTGAGAGAGCAGTACTTC. Its protein product is CASSFPVREQYF.